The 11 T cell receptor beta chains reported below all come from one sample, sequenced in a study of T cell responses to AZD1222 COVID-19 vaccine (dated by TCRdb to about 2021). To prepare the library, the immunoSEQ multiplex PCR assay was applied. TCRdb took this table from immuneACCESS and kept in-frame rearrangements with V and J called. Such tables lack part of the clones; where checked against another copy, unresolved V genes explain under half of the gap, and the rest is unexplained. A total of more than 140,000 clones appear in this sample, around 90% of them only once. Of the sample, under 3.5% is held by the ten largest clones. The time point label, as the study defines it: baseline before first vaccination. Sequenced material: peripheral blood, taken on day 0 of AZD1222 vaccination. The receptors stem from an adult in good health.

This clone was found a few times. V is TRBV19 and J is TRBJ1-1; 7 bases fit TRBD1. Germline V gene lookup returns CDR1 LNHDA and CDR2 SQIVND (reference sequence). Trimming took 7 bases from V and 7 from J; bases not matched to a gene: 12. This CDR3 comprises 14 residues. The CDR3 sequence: CASTQWGQLLEAFF. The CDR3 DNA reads TGTGCCAGTACTCAGTGGGGACAGTTACTTGAAGCTTTCTTT.

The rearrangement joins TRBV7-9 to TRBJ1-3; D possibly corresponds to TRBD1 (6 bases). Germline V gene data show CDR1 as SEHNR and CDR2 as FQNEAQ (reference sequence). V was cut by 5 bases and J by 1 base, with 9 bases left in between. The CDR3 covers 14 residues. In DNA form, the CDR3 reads TGTGCCAGCAGCCGAACAGGGTCTGGAAACACCATATATTTT. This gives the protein CASSRTGSGNTIYF. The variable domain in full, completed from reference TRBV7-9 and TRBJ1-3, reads DTGVSQNPRHKITKRGQNVTFRCDPISEHNRLYWYRQTLGQGPEFLTYFQNEAQLEKSRLLSDRFSAERPKGSFSTLEIQRTEQGDSAMYLCASSRTGSGNTIYFGEGSWLTVV.

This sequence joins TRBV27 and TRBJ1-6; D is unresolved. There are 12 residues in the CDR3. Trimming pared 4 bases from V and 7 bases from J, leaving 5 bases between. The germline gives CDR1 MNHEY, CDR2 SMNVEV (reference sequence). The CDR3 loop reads CASSSRNSPLHF. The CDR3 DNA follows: TGTGCCAGCAGTTCCAGGAATTCACCCCTCCACTTT.

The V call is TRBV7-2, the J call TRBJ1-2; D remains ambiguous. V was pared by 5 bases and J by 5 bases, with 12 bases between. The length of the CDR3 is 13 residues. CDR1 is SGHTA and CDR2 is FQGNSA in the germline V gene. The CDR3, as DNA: TGTGCCAGCAGCACGGACCGGTTTTATGGCTACACCTTC. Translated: CASSTDRFYGYTF.

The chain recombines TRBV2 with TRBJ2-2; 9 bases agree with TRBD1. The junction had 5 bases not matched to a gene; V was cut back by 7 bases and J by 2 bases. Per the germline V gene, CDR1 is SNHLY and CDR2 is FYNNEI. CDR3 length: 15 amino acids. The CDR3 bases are TGTGCCAGCAATACGGGACAGGGAAACACCGGGGAGCTGTTTTTT. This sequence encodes CASNTGQGNTGELFF.

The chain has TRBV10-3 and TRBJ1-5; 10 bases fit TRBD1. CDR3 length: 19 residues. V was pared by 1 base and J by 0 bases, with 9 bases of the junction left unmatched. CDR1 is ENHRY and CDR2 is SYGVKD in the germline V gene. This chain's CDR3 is CAISEFEGQGRFSNQPQHF. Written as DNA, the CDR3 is TGTGCCATCAGTGAGTTCGAGGGACAGGGGCGCTTTAGCAATCAGCCCCAGCATTTT.

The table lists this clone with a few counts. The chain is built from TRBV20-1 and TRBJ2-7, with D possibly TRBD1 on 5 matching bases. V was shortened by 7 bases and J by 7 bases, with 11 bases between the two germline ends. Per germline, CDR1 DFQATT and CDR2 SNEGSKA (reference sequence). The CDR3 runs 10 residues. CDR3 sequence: CSGQGVEQYF. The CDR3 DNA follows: TGCAGTGGACAAGGGGTGGAGCAGTACTTC.

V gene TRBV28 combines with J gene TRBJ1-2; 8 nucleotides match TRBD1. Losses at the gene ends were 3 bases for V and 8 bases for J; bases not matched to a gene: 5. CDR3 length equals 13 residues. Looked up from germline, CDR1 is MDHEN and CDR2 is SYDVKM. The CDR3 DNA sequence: TGTGCCAGCAGTTTGGACAGGGTGGGAGGCTACACCTTC. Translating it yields CASSLDRVGGYTF.

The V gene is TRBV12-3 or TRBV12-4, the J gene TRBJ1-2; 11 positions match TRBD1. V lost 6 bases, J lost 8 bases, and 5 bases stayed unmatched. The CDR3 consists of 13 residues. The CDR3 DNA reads TGTGCCAGCAGAACCGGGACAGGGGGGGGCTACACCTTC. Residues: CASRTGTGGGYTF.

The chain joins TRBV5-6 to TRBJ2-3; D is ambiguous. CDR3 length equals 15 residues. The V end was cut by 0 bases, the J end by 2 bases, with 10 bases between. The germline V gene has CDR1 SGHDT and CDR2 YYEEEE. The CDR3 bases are TGTGCCAGCAGCTTGGGGGGAAGCCACACAGATACGCAGTATTTT. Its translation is CASSLGGSHTDTQYF.

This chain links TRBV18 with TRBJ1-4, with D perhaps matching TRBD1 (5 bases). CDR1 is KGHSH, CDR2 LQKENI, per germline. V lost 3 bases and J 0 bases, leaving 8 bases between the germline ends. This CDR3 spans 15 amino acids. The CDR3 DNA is TGTGCCAGCTCACCGACCAGGGCAACTAATGAAAAACTGTTTTTT. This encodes CASSPTRATNEKLFF. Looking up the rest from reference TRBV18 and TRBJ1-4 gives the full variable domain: NAGVMQNPRHLVRRRGQEARLRCSPMKGHSHVYWYRQLPEEGLKFMVYLQKENIIDESGMPKERFSAEFPKEGPSILRIQQVVRGDSAAYFCASSPTRATNEKLFFGSGTQLSVL.